The rows below give T cell receptor beta chains drawn from one sample of a study of PD-L1 blockade in urothelial cancer. This table comes from immunoSEQ multiplex PCR, and its TCRdb copy is limited to in-frame clones, with some not included. The table shows roughly 43,000 clones, with roughly 80% occurring only once. Specimen: PBMCs, collected around atezolizumab (anti-PD-L1) treatment. Source of these receptors: a man in his 70s with urothelial cancer. CDR3s include the opening cysteine and the closing phenylalanine or tryptophan. Fields, in order: V gene, CDR3 protein.

v_gene: TRBV6-1; CDR3aa: CASSMTGVTEAFF
v_gene: TRBV28; CDR3aa: CASSLTGTGFEQYF
v_gene: TRBV5-1; CDR3aa: CASSLRETYNEQFF
v_gene: TRBV27; CDR3aa: CASSRGLAAGRETQYF
v_gene: TRBV6-5; CDR3aa: CASSYTGGQLSYEQYF
v_gene: TRBV6-4; CDR3aa: CASSDGQPTDTQYF
v_gene: TRBV11-2; CDR3aa: CASSFVGANVLTF
v_gene: TRBV15; CDR3aa: CATSGGQASGANVLTF
v_gene: TRBV6-1; CDR3aa: CASSENRLGSSGANVLTF
v_gene: TRBV5-4; CDR3aa: CASSTLGQTQETQYF
v_gene: TRBV4-1; CDR3aa: CASSQDITGGTGLYEQYF
v_gene: TRBV11-2; CDR3aa: CASSAPGLAGQAGELFF
v_gene: TRBV15; CDR3aa: CATSRDQGLQETQYF
v_gene: TRBV11-3; CDR3aa: CASSPSTGRMNTEAFF
v_gene: TRBV30; CDR3aa: CAWSVRGGGTDTQYF
v_gene: TRBV5-4; CDR3aa: CASRLARDRGETQYF
v_gene: TRBV6-1; CDR3aa: CASSDERQYF
v_gene: TRBV7-2; CDR3aa: CASSVGRDSYGYTF
v_gene: TRBV19; CDR3aa: CASGQGYTDTQYF
v_gene: TRBV6-1; CDR3aa: CASSELAGGHEQFF
v_gene: TRBV7-8; CDR3aa: CASSPQVTVNTEAFF
v_gene: TRBV7-2; CDR3aa: CASSQEQGWAYEQYF
v_gene: TRBV6-6; CDR3aa: CASRGQNYGYTF
v_gene: TRBV18; CDR3aa: CASSPEQGRGSYTF
v_gene: TRBV6-1; CDR3aa: CASSADSLQSNQPQHF
v_gene: TRBV4-3; CDR3aa: CASSQGWRNQPQHF
v_gene: TRBV28; CDR3aa: CASRSGQGNTEAFF
v_gene: TRBV19; CDR3aa: CASSSDWQANRNIQYF
v_gene: TRBV30; CDR3aa: CAWSRGGSYNEQFF
v_gene: TRBV5-6; CDR3aa: CASSPAGGSTGDTQYF
v_gene: TRBV11-2; CDR3aa: CASSLEVGEQYF
v_gene: TRBV6-5; CDR3aa: CASSYGLGVNQPQHF
v_gene: TRBV5-1; CDR3aa: CASSSEVEQYF
v_gene: TRBV4-3; CDR3aa: CASSQNRVEKLFF
v_gene: TRBV28; CDR3aa: CASSSRVAGQPQHF
v_gene: TRBV11-3; CDR3aa: CASSFPPGDEQYF
v_gene: TRBV14; CDR3aa: CASSQPTGTFQYF
v_gene: TRBV5-4; CDR3aa: CASSARDSGNTIYF
v_gene: TRBV29-1; CDR3aa: CSGVPQGILTNTEAFF
v_gene: TRBV28; CDR3aa: CASSFGRAKNIQYF
v_gene: TRBV14; CDR3aa: CASSQVYAETYNEQFF